This entry lists 31 T cell receptor beta chains sequenced from one sample in a study of CXCR3-negative and CXCR3-positive naive CD8 T cells. In preparing the TRB cDNA libraries, 5' RACE with UMI labels was used. TCRdb reprocessed the 5' RACE reads and keeps a single row for each CDR3 protein, giving no DNA. With 140,000 to 150,000 distinct CDR3 sequences in the sample, the ten largest clones hold roughly 0.27%. Study observations and caveats: A higher hydrophobicity marked the TRB CDR3s of CXCR3-positive naive cells versus CXCR3-negative naive cells.

Their recognized antigens are unknown. The sample was naive CXCR3+ CD8+ T cells from blood. The sample's subset: CD45RO-CCR7+CD27+CD95- naive CD8+ T cells expressing CXCR3 (TNR3+). These receptors originate from a human donor in good health. Some clones in this sample may be carry-over from other donors' samples.

The chain is built from TRBV6-5 and TRBJ2-7; TCRdb reports TRBD1, a call that lacks DNA to check it against. The CDR3 loop spans 13 amino acids. The germline CDR1 and CDR2 sequences are MNHEY and SVGAGI. CDR3 sequence: CASSYGRAYEQYF.

V is TRBV12-3 or TRBV12-4 and J is TRBJ2-3; the D call from TCRdb, TRBD2, cannot be confirmed without DNA. This CDR3 comprises 12 residues. This chain's CDR3 is CASKGLAGAQYF.

V is TRBV5-1 and J is TRBJ2-7. Germline V gene lookup returns CDR1 SGHRS and CDR2 YFSETQ. The CDR3 spans 13 residues. The CDR3 sequence: CASSLAQGWEQYF.

The chain is built from TRBV29-1 and TRBJ2-7; TCRdb's D call of TRBD1 is untestable without DNA. The CDR3 sequence is 12 residues long. Germline loops: CDR1 SQVTM, CDR2 ANQGSEA. The CDR3 sequence is CSADVQGREQYF.

The chain couples TRBV12-3 or TRBV12-4 to TRBJ1-5. This CDR3 contains 13 residues. CDR3 protein: CASSWDYNQPQHF.

The V gene is TRBV12-3 or TRBV12-4, the J gene TRBJ2-1; the TRBD1 assignment by TCRdb is unverifiable without DNA. The CDR3 is made up of 15 amino acids. CDR3 region: CASSLVGQGLDEQFF.

The V and J genes are TRBV12-3 or TRBV12-4 and TRBJ2-2. The CDR3 length is 14 residues. CDR3 protein: CASSTPWTTGELFF.

The chain's CDR3 is CASSGGAEGTTEAFF. The V gene is TRBV12-3 or TRBV12-4, the J gene TRBJ1-1. The CDR3 contains 15 residues.

The J gene is TRBJ2-2, the V gene TRBV5-1; TCRdb names TRBD1, which stays unverified in the absence of DNA. The CDR3 has 17 residues. The germline gives CDR1 SGHRS, CDR2 YFSETQ. Here the CDR3 reads CASRFDRAGFGTGELFF.

This chain joins TRBV5-1 and TRBJ1-1. This CDR3 has 15 amino acids. Germline loops: CDR1 SGHRS, CDR2 YFSETQ. The CDR3 sequence: CASSLSPIGGTEAFF.

The chain combines TRBV15 with TRBJ2-3; the D call of TRBD1 rests on TCRdb alone, since no DNA is present to check it. This CDR3 spans 13 amino acids. Germline assignment: CDR1 LNHNV and CDR2 YYDKDF (reference sequence). The CDR3 here is CATSRARENTQYF.

V usage is TRBV5-1 and J usage is TRBJ2-6. The germline CDR1 and CDR2 sequences are SGHRS and YFSETQ. The length of the CDR3 is 13 residues. The CDR3 loop reads CASSLVGANVLTF.

The V call is TRBV29-1, the J call TRBJ2-5. The CDR3 length is 13 residues. Per germline, CDR1 SQVTM and CDR2 ANQGSEA. The CDR3 sequence is CSARPAGQETQYF. Together with reference TRBV29-1 and TRBJ2-5, the CDR3 gives the full variable domain: SAVISQKPSRDICQRGTSLTIQCQVDSQVTMMFWYRQQPGQSLTLIATANQGSEATYESGFVIDKFPISRPNLTFSTLTVSNMSPEDSSIYLCSARPAGQETQYFGPGTRLLVL.

V is TRBV7-8 and J is TRBJ2-1. In germline, CDR1 is SGHVS, CDR2 FQNEAQ. The CDR3 contains 12 residues. The CDR3 loop is CASSLVVEEQFF.

The genes are TRBV12-3 or TRBV12-4 and TRBJ1-5. The length of the CDR3 is 14 residues. The CDR3 reads CASSLGLGNQPQHF.

The chain combines TRBV5-1 with TRBJ2-7; TCRdb designates TRBD2, a call that cannot be tested without DNA. Per germline, CDR1 SGHRS and CDR2 YFSETQ. The CDR3 length is 17 residues. CDR3 amino acids: CASSPAGAGGPAYEQYF. Complete variable domain (other parts from reference TRBV5-1 and TRBJ2-7): KAGVTQTPRYLIKTRGQQVTLSCSPISGHRSVSWYQQTPGQGLQFLFEYFSETQRNKGNFPGRFSGRQFSNSRSEMNVSTLELGDSALYLCASSPAGAGGPAYEQYFGPGTRLTVT.

This chain uses TRBV5-1 with TRBJ2-7; TCRdb picks TRBD1, but there is no DNA to check that call. Germline V CDR1 and CDR2: SGHRS, YFSETQ. The CDR3 has 17 amino acids. CDR3 sequence: CASSLLSGAGIHHEQYF.

The chain links TRBV29-1 to TRBJ2-5. The CDR3 has 12 amino acids. Per germline, CDR1 SQVTM and CDR2 ANQGSEA. CDR3: CSVEGPGETQYF.

The chain is built from TRBV28 and TRBJ2-7; TCRdb outputs TRBD2, but without DNA this stays unchecked. The CDR3 runs 14 residues. Germline V CDR1 and CDR2: MDHEN, SYDVKM. The CDR3 loop reads CASSFYSSGDEQYF. The full variable domain, rest sourced from reference TRBV28 and TRBJ2-7, is DVKVTQSSRYLVKRTGEKVFLECVQDMDHENMFWYRQDPGLGLRLIYFSYDVKMKEKGDIPEGYSVSREKKERFSLILESASTNQTSMYLCASSFYSSGDEQYFGPGTRLTVT.

The gene calls are TRBV29-1 and TRBJ2-7; TCRdb's D call of TRBD1 is untestable without DNA. Germline values: CDR1 SQVTM, CDR2 ANQGSEA. The CDR3 spans 12 residues. The CDR3 loop reads CSVRDSRGEQYF.

The rearrangement uses TRBV29-1 and TRBJ2-5; as DNA is missing, the TRBD1 call by TCRdb cannot be tested. CDR1 SQVTM and CDR2 ANQGSEA come from the germline V gene. The CDR3 loop spans 14 amino acids. This chain's CDR3 is CSVSGQGSQETQYF.

The rearrangement uses TRBV29-1 and TRBJ2-7. Per germline, CDR1 SQVTM and CDR2 ANQGSEA. There are 15 residues in the CDR3. The CDR3 is CSVEDETVPSYEQYF.

The chain combines TRBV7-6 with TRBJ2-1; there is no DNA to check the TCRdb D call of TRBD2. Looked up from germline, CDR1 is SGHVS and CDR2 is FNYEAQ. This CDR3 comprises 17 residues. This CDR3 reads CASSLNLGGVGFDEQFF.

The rearrangement links TRBV7-9 to TRBJ2-5. CDR3 size: 14 residues. The V gene's germline CDR1 is SEHNR and CDR2 FQNEAQ (reference sequence). CDR3: CASSLDLSQETQYF.

The J gene is TRBJ2-3, the V gene TRBV9; TCRdb picks TRBD1, but there is no DNA to check that call. CDR1 and CDR2 from the germline V gene are SGDLS and YYNGEE. The CDR3 sequence is 14 residues long. The CDR3: CASSVTGLGNTQYF.

The rearrangement links TRBV29-1 to TRBJ1-2. The CDR3 spans 14 residues. Germline CDR1 reads SQVTM; CDR2 reads ANQGSEA. CDR3: CSVRKGDFRDGYTF. The full variable domain, its missing parts supplied by reference TRBV29-1 and TRBJ1-2, is SAVISQKPSRDICQRGTSLTIQCQVDSQVTMMFWYRQQPGQSLTLIATANQGSEATYESGFVIDKFPISRPNLTFSTLTVSNMSPEDSSIYLCSVRKGDFRDGYTFGSGTRLTVV.

The rearrangement links TRBV7-2 to TRBJ1-1. CDR3 length equals 12 residues. Germline loops: CDR1 SGHTA, CDR2 FQGNSA. This CDR3 reads CASSLVATEAFF.

This chain uses TRBV25-1 with TRBJ1-6. The CDR3 has 14 amino acids. Germline V gene data show CDR1 as MGHDK and CDR2 as SYGVNS. The CDR3 is CASSERGLHNPLHF.

This rearrangement joins TRBV6-6 to TRBJ2-7; the TCRdb D gene call, TRBD2, has no DNA to confirm it. The CDR3 is 19 amino acids. CDR1 is MNHNY and CDR2 is SVGAGI in the germline V gene (reference sequence). The CDR3 reads CASSYPGLAGSVASYEQYF.

The V gene is TRBV12-3 or TRBV12-4, the J gene TRBJ2-1; TCRdb names TRBD1, which stays unverified in the absence of DNA. The CDR3 is 14 residues long. The CDR3 spells CASSGGGDYNEQFF.

The chain links TRBV29-1 to TRBJ1-2. This CDR3 has 12 residues. Germline V lookup: CDR1 SQVTM, CDR2 ANQGSEA. CDR3 amino acids: CSVDLGNYGYTF.